These 21 T cell receptor beta chains originate from one sample sequenced in a study of shared clonotypes between healthy human individuals. TCRdb's copy holds only in-frame clones and misses some; the assay was immunoSEQ multiplex PCR. The table includes 2 million to 2.5 million clones, about 95% detected once. Naive CD8 cells lacked CD45RO and underwent positive selection for CCR7, leaving out terminally differentiated effector memory CD45RA+ cells. What was sequenced was naive CD8+ T cells sorted from blood. These receptor sequences come from a man younger than 30 in good health.

As regards this clone: The germline gene is not matched at one end of the junction; a read error may be the cause. This chain joins TRBV5-6 and TRBJ2-2; TRBD2 aligns across 7 bases. Per the germline V gene, CDR1 is SGHDT and CDR2 is YYEEEE. The CDR3 sequence is 16 residues long. The CDR3: CVSSLEAGVHTGELFF. DNA of the CDR3: TGTGTCAGCAGCTTGGAGGCGGGGGTGCACACCGGGGAGCTGTTTTTT. The full variable domain, completed using reference TRBV5-6 and TRBJ2-2, is DAGVTQSPTHLIKTRGQQVTLRCSPKSGHDTVSWYQQALGQGPQFIFQYYEEEERQRGNFPDRFSGHQFPNYSSELNVNALLLGDSALYLCVSSLEAGVHTGELFFGEGSRLTVL.

This clone has more than one count but fewer than ten. V and J are TRBV12-2 and TRBJ2-2; the table's D call TRBD2 went unverified against the DNA. TRBV12-2 is a pseudogene locus. The CDR3 runs to 18 residues. In DNA, the CDR3 is TGTGCAAGTCGCGGATACGAAATAGCGGGAGGGCGTACCGGGGAGCTGTTTTTT. Its translation: CASRGYEIAGGRTGELFF.

The rearrangement links TRBV27 to TRBJ2-3; D uncertain. Trimming pared 4 bases from V and 0 bases from J, leaving 8 bases between. Germline lookup yields CDR1 MNHEY and CDR2 SMNVEV (reference sequence). The CDR3 consists of 14 residues. Here the CDR3 DNA reads TGTGCCAGCAGTTCCGTAGACAGCACAGATACGCAGTATTTT. Residues: CASSSVDSTDTQYF.

V is TRBV6-1 and J is TRBJ2-7; possibly TRBD1 for D (5 bases). The CDR3 is 12 residues long. The V gene's germline CDR1 is MNHNS and CDR2 SASEGT. The ends were cut back, 7 bases at V and 2 bases at J, with 9 bases in the middle. CDR3 nucleotide sequence: TGTGCCAGCAAGGGGTTCACCTACGAGCAGTACTTC. Translated, it gives CASKGFTYEQYF.

This chain joins TRBV4-3 and TRBJ2-1; a possible D gene is TRBD2 (5 bases). The germline V gene has CDR1 LGHNA and CDR2 YSLEER. CDR3 length: 16 residues. Trimming stripped 3 bases from V and 2 bases from J, with 14 bases between. Here the CDR3 reads CASSHGEGGAYNEQFF. CDR3 nucleotides: TGCGCCAGCAGCCATGGCGAGGGTGGAGCCTACAATGAGCAGTTCTTC.

The V and J genes are TRBV10-2 and TRBJ2-3, with TRBD1 matching 8 bases. The CDR3 spans 16 residues. J gave up 4 bases and V 6 bases, and 12 bases lay outside the gene matches. Germline values: CDR1 WSHSY, CDR2 SAAADI. The CDR3 here is CASRGGLTGAADTQYF. The CDR3 coding sequence is TGCGCCAGCAGAGGAGGACTGACAGGGGCCGCAGATACGCAGTATTTT.

The chain joins TRBV5-4 to TRBJ2-5; D is ambiguous. The length of the CDR3 is 13 residues. The germline V and J ends were trimmed by 0 bases and 5 bases, with 8 bases remaining between them. CDR1 and CDR2 (germline): SGHNT, YYREEE (reference sequence). CDR3 in amino acids: CASSLEGIETQYF. In nucleotides, the CDR3 is TGTGCCAGCAGCTTGGAAGGGATCGAGACCCAGTACTTC.

The chain is built from TRBV28 and TRBJ2-7; TRBD1 matches at 10 bases. The junction had 8 bases not matched to a gene; V was cut back by 6 bases and J by 6 bases. The CDR3 loop spans 14 amino acids. Germline-derived CDR1 and CDR2 are MDHEN and SYDVKM. Here the CDR3 DNA reads TGTGCCAGCAGCCTCGGACAGGGGGGTTCCGAGCAGTACTTC. This translates into CASSLGQGGSEQYF.

This clone was counted a single time. The chain combines TRBV9 with TRBJ2-1; D gene uncertain. The CDR3 runs to 11 residues. Germline assignment: CDR1 SGDLS and CDR2 YYNGEE. Trimming cost V 1 base and J 7 bases, with 3 bases left between them. The CDR3 spells CASSVRNEQFF. In DNA, the CDR3 is TGTGCCAGCAGCGTAAGAAATGAGCAGTTCTTC. Variable domain in full (rest from reference TRBV9 and TRBJ2-1): DSGVTQTPKHLITATGQRVTLRCSPRSGDLSVYWYQQSLDQGLQFLIQYYNGEERAKGNILERFSAQQFPDLHSELNLSSLELGDSALYFCASSVRNEQFFGPGTRLTVL.

This chain joins TRBV7-9 and TRBJ1-2; TRBD1 matches at 9 bases. The V gene's germline CDR1 is SEHNR and CDR2 FQNEAQ (reference sequence). The trim removed 4 bases at V and 8 bases at J, leaving 8 bases unmatched. The CDR3 covers 14 residues. The CDR3 bases are TGTGCCAGCAGCTCGGGACAGGGAGATAAGGGCTACACCTTC. It is translated as CASSSGQGDKGYTF.

The chain combines TRBV6-5 with TRBJ2-7; 7 bases match TRBD2. The CDR3 contains 15 residues. The V and J ends lost 0 bases and 2 bases, in that order; junction bases with no gene match: 4. CDR1 and CDR2 (germline): MNHEY, SVGAGI. The CDR3 region is CASSYSATSAYEQYF. DNA for the CDR3: TGTGCCAGCAGTTACTCGGCCACTAGCGCCTACGAGCAGTACTTC.

This sequence joins TRBV5-4 and TRBJ1-1; the D is unclear. The CDR3 spans 15 residues. The ends were cut back, 0 bases at V and 0 bases at J, with 9 bases in the middle. CDR1 SGHNT and CDR2 YYREEE come from the germline V gene (reference sequence). CDR3 sequence: CASSLGPGMNTEAFF. The CDR3, as DNA: TGTGCCAGCAGCTTGGGACCCGGGATGAACACTGAAGCTTTCTTT.

Points on this clone: This same CDR3 is encoded by further DNA sequences in the sample. The CDR3 bases are TGTGCCAGCAGTCTCACAGATACCTACGAGCAGTACTTC. It encodes CASSLTDTYEQYF. The chain employs TRBV27 and TRBJ2-7; D is unresolved. The CDR3 runs 13 residues. CDR1 and CDR2 (germline): MNHEY, SMNVEV (reference sequence). V lost 5 bases to trimming and J lost 2 bases, with 10 bases between them.

This chain uses TRBV28 with TRBJ2-7; D may correspond to TRBD1 or TRBD2 (5 bases each). Trimming pared 5 bases from V and 5 bases from J, leaving 10 bases between. Germline CDR1 and CDR2: MDHEN and SYDVKM. The length of the CDR3 is 12 residues. The CDR3 sequence is CASSAGANEQYF. As DNA, the CDR3 is TGTGCCAGCAGTGCCGGGGCTAACGAGCAGTACTTC.

The chain employs TRBV6-5 and TRBJ2-3, with D perhaps being TRBD1 or TRBD2 (5 bases each). The CDR3 has 15 amino acids. V was clipped by 2 bases and J by 3 bases, with 12 bases between them. Germline-derived CDR1 and CDR2 are MNHEY and SVGAGI. In nucleotides, the CDR3 is TGTGCCAGCAGTTACAACCCCGGGACGACAGATACGCAGTATTTT. Residues: CASSYNPGTTDTQYF.

Note on this clone: In the same sample, other DNA sequences code for this CDR3. This sequence joins TRBV5-4 and TRBJ1-1; D possibly corresponds to TRBD1 (5 bases). V was cut by 0 bases and J by 1 base, with 7 bases left in between. CDR1 is SGHNT and CDR2 is YYREEE in the germline V gene (reference sequence). The CDR3 is 14 amino acids. The CDR3 reads CASSLGGPNTEAFF. CDR3 nucleotides: TGTGCCAGCAGCTTGGGGGGACCGAACACTGAAGCTTTCTTT.

The chain couples TRBV10-2 to TRBJ2-1, with 7 bases fitting TRBD1. This CDR3 is 16 amino acids long. Trimming took 0 bases from V and 6 from J; bases not matched to a gene: 8. Germline CDR1 WSHSY, CDR2 SAAADI. CDR3 DNA sequence: TGCGCCAGCAGTGAGTCGTCCAGGGGGTGGGTCAATGAGCAGTTCTTC. Its protein is CASSESSRGWVNEQFF.

The V call is TRBV6-6, the J call TRBJ2-7, with a possible D match to TRBD2 (7 bases). The CDR3 totals 15 residues. V shed 7 bases and J shed 0 bases, with 16 bases lying between them. Germline-derived CDR1 and CDR2 are MNHNY and SVGAGI (reference sequence). As DNA, the CDR3 is TGTGCCAGCAATATAGGGGGGGCCAGCTCCTACGAGCAGTACTTC. Amino acid sequence: CASNIGGASSYEQYF.

The chain recombines TRBV29-1 with TRBJ1-2; D possibly corresponds to TRBD1 (6 bases). V was clipped by 0 bases and J by 4 bases, with 21 bases between them. The CDR3 length is 17 residues. Germline V gene data show CDR1 as SQVTM and CDR2 as ANQGSEA. CDR3 in amino acids: CSVEDQGTAKAPYGYTF. CDR3 DNA: TGCAGCGTTGAAGATCAGGGGACTGCAAAGGCCCCCTATGGCTACACCTTC.

The gene calls are TRBV7-9 and TRBJ1-3; D is possibly TRBD1 (5 bases). Germline V gives CDR1 SEHNR, CDR2 FQNEAQ (reference sequence). Trimming took off 1 base at V and 6 bases at J, with 19 bases between the two ends. This CDR3 comprises 17 residues. The CDR3 protein is CASSLGPEDGAENTIYF. Written as DNA, the CDR3 is TGTGCCAGCAGCTTAGGCCCAGAGGATGGGGCTGAAAACACCATATATTTT.

The chain carries TRBV19 and TRBJ1-1, with D hard to call. The CDR3 runs 13 residues. CDR1 is LNHDA and CDR2 is SQIVND in the germline V gene (reference sequence). V lost 6 bases, J lost 4 bases, and 12 bases lay in between. Here the CDR3 reads CASRAASGTEAFF. The CDR3 DNA reads as TGTGCCAGTAGGGCAGCATCGGGCACTGAAGCTTTCTTT.